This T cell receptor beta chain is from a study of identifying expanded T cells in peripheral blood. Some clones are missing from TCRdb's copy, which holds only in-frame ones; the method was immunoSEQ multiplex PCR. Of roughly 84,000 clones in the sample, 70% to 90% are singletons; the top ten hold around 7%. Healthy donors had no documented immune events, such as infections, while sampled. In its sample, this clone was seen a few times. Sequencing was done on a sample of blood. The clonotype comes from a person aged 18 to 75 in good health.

The CDR3 nucleotides read TGTGCCAGCATTCGGGACGGGAATTCACCCCTCCACTTT. Translating gives CASIRDGNSPLHF. V usage is TRBV2 and J usage is TRBJ1-6, with TRBD1 as a possible D gene (5 bases). CDR1 is SNHLY, CDR2 FYNNEI, per germline. CDR3 size: 13 residues. Trimming shortened V by 7 bases and J by 7 bases, and 11 bases separated the two germline ends.